This T cell receptor (beta chain) was identified during a study of long-term antiretroviral therapy in people with HIV. As for the study in general: The 2015 recommendation for immediate ART came about a decade after the earliest samples. Study-level findings and limits: ART preceded a rise in diversity that nonetheless stayed lower than in transplant donor controls.

Assay version v3.0 of immunoSEQ was used, and it was run at survey level. Sequencing was performed with immunoSEQ multiplex PCR; in TCRdb, only in-frame clones are kept and a portion is missing. The table has 19,000 or so clones, 75% to 85% seen once. For each donor, at least one pre-ART and at least two post-ART PBMC samples were available. Notes on this clone: Its antigen remains unknown.

The CDR3 runs to 17 residues. The V gene end was trimmed by 2 bases and the J gene end by 0 bases; junction bases not matched to a gene: 8. Germline-derived CDR1 and CDR2 are LNHDA and SQIVND (reference sequence). This clonotype was sampled from a woman between 40 and 50 years old with HIV. The sequencing here drew on unsorted PBMCs, taken 0.2 years after starting antiretroviral therapy. The chain recombines TRBV19 with TRBJ2-5; 8 bases match TRBD1. The CDR3 DNA reads TGTGCCAGTAGTATAAGAACAGGGGGTTGGTACCAAGAGACCCAGTACTTC. Its translation is CASSIRTGGWYQETQYF.